This T cell receptor beta chain originates from a study of cytomegalovirus exposure and HLA in healthy donors. Study-wide findings and caveats: A previous analysis found most TCR beta V segments productive roughly 87% or roughly 30% of the time. HLA alleles were associated with 15,000 to 20,000 TCR beta sequences in a later analysis at 0.05 false discovery rate.

60 Vbeta and 13 Jbeta primers were used in PCR. Using immunoSEQ multiplex PCR, the repertoire was profiled, and TCRdb retains in-frame clones only, with some absent. The sample holds 45,000 to 65,000 clones, roughly 80% seen once. A word on this clone: No antigen is known for it.

This CDR3 contains 12 residues. V lost 4 bases to trimming and J lost 5 bases, with 8 bases between them. Germline loops: CDR1 SNHLY, CDR2 FYNNEI. Sequenced: PBMCs. This clonotype originated in a middle-aged woman in good health and CMV-seropositive. This sequence joins TRBV2 and TRBJ1-1; no clear D. CDR3 loop: CASSGDGTEAFF. The CDR3, as DNA: TGTGCCAGCAGTGGCGACGGGACTGAAGCTTTCTTT.